This passage covers 5 T cell receptor beta chains from one sample sequenced in a study of cytomegalovirus exposure and HLA in healthy donors. Profiling relied on immunoSEQ multiplex PCR, and the TCRdb table lists in-frame clones only, not all of them. This sample has around 120,000 clones; about 84% occur once, and the top ten carry 4.5% to 6%. Specimen: PBMCs. Receptor source: a man aged 18 to 35 in good health and CMV-seronegative.

This rearrangement joins TRBV7-2 to TRBJ2-7, with 7 bases fitting TRBD2. Germline assignment: CDR1 SGHTA and CDR2 FQGNSA. This CDR3 comprises 14 residues. The J segment lost 3 bases and the V segment lost 3 bases, leaving 5 bases of the junction unmatched. DNA of the CDR3: TGTGCCAGCAGCTTGGAGCGGGGTATCTACGAGCAGTACTTC. It yields the protein CASSLERGIYEQYF.

This clone has just a few counts. The V call is TRBV6-5, the J call TRBJ1-1; D is unclear. Germline values: CDR1 MNHEY, CDR2 SVGAGI. With 0 bases removed from V and 8 bases from J, the gap between germline ends came to 13 bases. There are 14 residues in the CDR3. This CDR3 is CASSYSSTSREAFF. CDR3 in DNA: TGTGCCAGCAGTTACTCGAGTACTTCCCGCGAAGCTTTCTTT.

The chain recombines TRBV2 with TRBJ1-5; unclear D gene. Germline V lookup: CDR1 SNHLY, CDR2 FYNNEI. This CDR3 comprises 17 residues. V lost 2 bases to trimming and J lost 0 bases, with 14 bases between them. CDR3 in amino acids: CASSEIISPYSNQPQHF. CDR3 nucleotides: TGTGCCAGCAGTGAAATTATTTCACCCTATAGCAATCAGCCCCAGCATTTT.

The rearrangement joins TRBV19 to TRBJ2-7; 8 bases agree with TRBD1. CDR1 and CDR2 (germline): LNHDA, SQIVND (reference sequence). This CDR3 comprises 15 residues. V gave up 3 bases and J gave up 2 bases; unmatched junction bases: 6. The CDR3 DNA sequence: TGTGCCAGTAGTATTAAAGGGACAGGCACCTACGAGCAGTACTTC. Amino acids: CASSIKGTGTYEQYF.

The V gene is TRBV7-8, the J gene TRBJ2-7, with TRBD2 as a possible D gene (5 bases). Trimming removed 1 base from V and 3 bases from J, with 13 bases in between. CDR3 length: 15 amino acids. The V gene's germline CDR1 is SGHVS and CDR2 FQNEAQ. The CDR3 here is CASSLEAATRYEQYF. In nucleotides, the CDR3 is TGTGCCAGCAGCTTAGAAGCGGCAACCCGCTACGAGCAGTACTTC.